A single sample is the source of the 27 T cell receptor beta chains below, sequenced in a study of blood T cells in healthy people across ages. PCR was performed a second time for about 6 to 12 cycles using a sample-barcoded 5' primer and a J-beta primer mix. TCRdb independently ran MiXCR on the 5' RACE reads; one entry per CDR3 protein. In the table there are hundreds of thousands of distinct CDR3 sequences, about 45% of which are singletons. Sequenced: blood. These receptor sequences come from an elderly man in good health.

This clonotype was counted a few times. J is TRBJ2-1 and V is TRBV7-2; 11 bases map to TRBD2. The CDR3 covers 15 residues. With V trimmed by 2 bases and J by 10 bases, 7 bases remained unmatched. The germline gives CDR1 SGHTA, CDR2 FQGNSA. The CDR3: CASSLLAGGRGEQFF. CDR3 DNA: TGTGCCAGCAGCTTACTAGCGGGAGGACGGGGCGAGCAGTTCTTC.

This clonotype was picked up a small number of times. The CDR3 loop reads CASTRDREGQETQYF. In DNA, the CDR3 is TGCGCCAGCACTAGGGACAGGGAAGGACAAGAGACCCAGTACTTC. This chain links TRBV10-2 with TRBJ2-5; 9 bases are shared with TRBD1. Trimming took 7 bases from V and 2 from J; bases not matched to a gene: 8. This CDR3 is built from 15 residues. Germline-derived CDR1 and CDR2 are WSHSY and SAAADI.

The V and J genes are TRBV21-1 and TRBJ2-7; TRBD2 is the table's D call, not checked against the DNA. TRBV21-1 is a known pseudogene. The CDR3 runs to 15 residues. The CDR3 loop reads CASSLLRESSYEQYF. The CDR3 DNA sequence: TGTGCCAGCAGCTTGCTGCGGGAGTCCTCCTACGAGCAGTACTTC.

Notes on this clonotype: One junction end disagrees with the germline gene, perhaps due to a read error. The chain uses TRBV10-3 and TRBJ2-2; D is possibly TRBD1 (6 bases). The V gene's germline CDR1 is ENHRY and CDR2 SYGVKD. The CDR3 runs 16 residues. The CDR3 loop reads CVISDSWAGESGELFF. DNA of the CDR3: TGTGTCATCAGTGACAGCTGGGCAGGGGAGTCCGGGGAGCTGTTTTTT.

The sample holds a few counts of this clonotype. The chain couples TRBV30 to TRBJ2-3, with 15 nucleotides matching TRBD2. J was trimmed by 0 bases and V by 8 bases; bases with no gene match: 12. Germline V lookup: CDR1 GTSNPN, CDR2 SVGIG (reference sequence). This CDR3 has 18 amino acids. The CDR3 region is CALGPGLAGGISTDTQYF. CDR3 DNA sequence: TGTGCCCTAGGGCCGGGACTAGCGGGAGGAATCAGCACAGATACGCAGTATTTT.

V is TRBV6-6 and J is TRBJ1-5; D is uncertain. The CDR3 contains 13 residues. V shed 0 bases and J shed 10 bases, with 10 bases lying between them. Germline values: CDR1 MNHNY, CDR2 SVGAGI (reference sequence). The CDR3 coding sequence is TGTGCCAGCAGTTACTCGCAGTTGGGACCCCAGCATTTT. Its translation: CASSYSQLGPQHF.

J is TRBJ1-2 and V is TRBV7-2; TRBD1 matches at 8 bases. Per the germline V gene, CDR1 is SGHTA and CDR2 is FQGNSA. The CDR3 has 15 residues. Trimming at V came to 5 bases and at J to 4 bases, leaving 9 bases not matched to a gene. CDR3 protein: CASSHNGQGLYGYTF. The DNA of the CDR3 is TGTGCCAGCAGCCACAACGGACAGGGCCTCTATGGCTACACCTTC.

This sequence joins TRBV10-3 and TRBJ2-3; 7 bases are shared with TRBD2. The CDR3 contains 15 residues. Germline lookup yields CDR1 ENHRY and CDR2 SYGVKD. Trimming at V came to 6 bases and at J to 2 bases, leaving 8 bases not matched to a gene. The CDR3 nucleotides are TGTGCCATCAGAACTAGCGTATCTAACACAGATACGCAGTATTTT. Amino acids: CAIRTSVSNTDTQYF.

The CDR3: CSATLRRGSYNEQFF. The CDR3 bases are TGCAGTGCTACCTTGAGGCGGGGGTCCTACAATGAGCAGTTCTTC. The chain couples TRBV20-1 to TRBJ2-1, with TRBD2 identical over 7 bases. V lost 4 bases, J lost 1 base, and 7 bases stayed unmatched. The CDR3 is made up of 15 amino acids. Germline CDR1 is DFQATT and CDR2 is SNEGSKA (reference sequence).

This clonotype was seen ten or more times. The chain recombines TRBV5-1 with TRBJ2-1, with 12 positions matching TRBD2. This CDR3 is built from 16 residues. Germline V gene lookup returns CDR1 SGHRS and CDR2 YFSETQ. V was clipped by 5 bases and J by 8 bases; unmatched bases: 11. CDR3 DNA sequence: TGCGCCAGCAGGACAAACCTAGCGGGAGGGTTCGATGAGCAGTTCTTC. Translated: CASRTNLAGGFDEQFF.

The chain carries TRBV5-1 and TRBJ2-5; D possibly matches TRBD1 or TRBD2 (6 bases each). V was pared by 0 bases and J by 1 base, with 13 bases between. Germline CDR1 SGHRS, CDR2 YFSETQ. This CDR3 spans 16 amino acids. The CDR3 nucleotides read TGCGCCAGCAGCTTGGAGGCCCGGGGGCCCCAAGAGACCCAGTACTTC. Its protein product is CASSLEARGPQETQYF.

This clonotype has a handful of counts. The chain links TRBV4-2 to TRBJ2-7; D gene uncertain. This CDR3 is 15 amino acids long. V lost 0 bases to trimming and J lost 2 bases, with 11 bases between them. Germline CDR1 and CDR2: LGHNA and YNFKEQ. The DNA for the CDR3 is TGTGCCAGCAGCCAAGAACAGCGTGGAGCCTACGAGCAGTACTTC. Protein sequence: CASSQEQRGAYEQYF.

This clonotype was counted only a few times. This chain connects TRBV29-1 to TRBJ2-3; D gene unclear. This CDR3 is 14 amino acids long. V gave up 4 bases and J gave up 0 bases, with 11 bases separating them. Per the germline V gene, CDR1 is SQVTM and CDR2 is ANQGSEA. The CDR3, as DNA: TGCAGCGTTGTACTTTTCCTCAGCACAGATACGCAGTATTTT. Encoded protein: CSVVLFLSTDTQYF.

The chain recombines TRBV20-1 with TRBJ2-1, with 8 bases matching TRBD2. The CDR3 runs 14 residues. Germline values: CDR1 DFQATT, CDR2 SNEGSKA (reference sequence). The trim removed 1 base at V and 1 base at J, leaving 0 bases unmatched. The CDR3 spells CSARGGRSYNEQFF. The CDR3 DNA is TGCAGTGCTAGAGGCGGGAGGTCCTACAATGAGCAGTTCTTC.

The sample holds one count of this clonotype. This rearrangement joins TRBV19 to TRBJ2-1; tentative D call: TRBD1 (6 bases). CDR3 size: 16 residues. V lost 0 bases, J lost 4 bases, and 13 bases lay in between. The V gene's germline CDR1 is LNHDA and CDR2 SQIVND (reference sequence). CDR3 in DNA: TGTGCCAGTAGTATAGACTCGGCCCAGGGGTACAATGAGCAGTTCTTC. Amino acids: CASSIDSAQGYNEQFF.

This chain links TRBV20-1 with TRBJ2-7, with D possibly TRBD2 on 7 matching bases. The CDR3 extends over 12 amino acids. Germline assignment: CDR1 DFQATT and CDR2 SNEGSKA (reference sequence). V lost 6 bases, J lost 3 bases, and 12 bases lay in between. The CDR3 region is CSAQGRDYEQYF. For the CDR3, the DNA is TGCAGTGCCCAGGGGAGGGACTACGAGCAGTACTTC.

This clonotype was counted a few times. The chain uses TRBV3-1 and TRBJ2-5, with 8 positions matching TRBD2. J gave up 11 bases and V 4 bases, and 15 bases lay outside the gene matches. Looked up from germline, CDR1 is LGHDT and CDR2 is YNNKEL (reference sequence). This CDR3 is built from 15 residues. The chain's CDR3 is CASSLGRAGVWEQYF. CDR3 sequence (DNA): TGTGCCAGCAGCCTTGGACGAGCGGGAGTTTGGGAGCAGTACTTC.

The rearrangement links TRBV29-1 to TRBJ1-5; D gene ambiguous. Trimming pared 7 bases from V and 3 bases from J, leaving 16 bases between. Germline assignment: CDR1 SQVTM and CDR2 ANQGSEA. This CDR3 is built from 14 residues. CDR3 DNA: TGCAGCGCCGGAGGTGGAGGGCACAATCAGCCCCAGCATTTT. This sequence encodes CSAGGGGHNQPQHF. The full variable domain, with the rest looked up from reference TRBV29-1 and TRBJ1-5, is SAVISQKPSRDICQRGTSLTIQCQVDSQVTMMFWYRQQPGQSLTLIATANQGSEATYESGFVIDKFPISRPNLTFSTLTVSNMSPEDSSIYLCSAGGGGHNQPQHFGDGTRLSIL.

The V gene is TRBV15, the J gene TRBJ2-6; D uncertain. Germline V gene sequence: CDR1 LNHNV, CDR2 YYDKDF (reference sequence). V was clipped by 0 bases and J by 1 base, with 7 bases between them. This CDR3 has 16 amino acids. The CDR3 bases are TGTGCCACCAGCAGAGAGTCTGGATCTGGGGCCAACGTCCTGACTTTC. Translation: CATSRESGSGANVLTF.

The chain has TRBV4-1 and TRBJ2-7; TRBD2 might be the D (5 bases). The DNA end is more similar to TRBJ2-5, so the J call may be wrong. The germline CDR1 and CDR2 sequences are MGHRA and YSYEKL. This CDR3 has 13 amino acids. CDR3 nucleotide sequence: TGCGCCAGCAGCCAAGGAGGGAAAGAGACCCAGTACTTC. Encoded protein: CASSQGGKETQYF.

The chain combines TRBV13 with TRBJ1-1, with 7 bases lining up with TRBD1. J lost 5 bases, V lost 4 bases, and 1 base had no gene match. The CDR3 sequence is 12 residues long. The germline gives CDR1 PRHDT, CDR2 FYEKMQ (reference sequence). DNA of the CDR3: TGTGCCAGCAGCTCAGGGGGGACTGAAGCTTTCTTT. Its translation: CASSSGGTEAFF.

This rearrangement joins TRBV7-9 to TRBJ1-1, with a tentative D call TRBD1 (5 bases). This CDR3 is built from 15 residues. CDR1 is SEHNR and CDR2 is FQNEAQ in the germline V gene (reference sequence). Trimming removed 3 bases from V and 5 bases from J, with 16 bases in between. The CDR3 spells CASSLAGREGTEAFF. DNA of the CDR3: TGTGCCAGCAGCTTGGCGGGGCGGGAAGGGACTGAAGCTTTCTTT.

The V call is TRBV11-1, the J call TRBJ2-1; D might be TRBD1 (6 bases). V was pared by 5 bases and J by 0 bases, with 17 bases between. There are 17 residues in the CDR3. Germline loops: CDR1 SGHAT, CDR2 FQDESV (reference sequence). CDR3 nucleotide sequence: TGTGCCAGCAGCAAATCAGGGGCGTCTTCCTCCTACAATGAGCAGTTCTTC. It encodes CASSKSGASSSYNEQFF.

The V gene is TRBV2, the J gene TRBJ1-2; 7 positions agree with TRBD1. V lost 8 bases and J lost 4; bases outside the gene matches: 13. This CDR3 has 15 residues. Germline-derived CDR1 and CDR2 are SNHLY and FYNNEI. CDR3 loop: CASGHRGGDLYGYTF. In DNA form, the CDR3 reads TGTGCCAGCGGACACAGGGGCGGGGATCTCTATGGCTACACCTTC.

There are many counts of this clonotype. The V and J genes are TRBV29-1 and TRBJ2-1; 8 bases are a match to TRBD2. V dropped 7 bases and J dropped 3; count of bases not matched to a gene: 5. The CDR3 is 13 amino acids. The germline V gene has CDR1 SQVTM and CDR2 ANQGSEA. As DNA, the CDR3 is TGCAGCGAGTCGGGGGGGGTCTACAATGAGCAGTTCTTC. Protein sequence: CSESGGVYNEQFF.

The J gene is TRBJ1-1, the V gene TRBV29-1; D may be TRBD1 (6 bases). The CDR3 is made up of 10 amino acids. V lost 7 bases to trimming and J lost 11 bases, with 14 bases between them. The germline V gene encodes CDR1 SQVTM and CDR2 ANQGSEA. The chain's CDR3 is CSARDNVAFF. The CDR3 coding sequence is TGCAGCGCCCGGGACAACGTTGCTTTCTTT.

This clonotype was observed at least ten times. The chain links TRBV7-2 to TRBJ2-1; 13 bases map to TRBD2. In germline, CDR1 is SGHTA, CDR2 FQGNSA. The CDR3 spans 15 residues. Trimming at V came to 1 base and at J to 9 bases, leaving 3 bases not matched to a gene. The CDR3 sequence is CASSLVTSGRGEQFF. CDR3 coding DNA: TGTGCCAGCAGCTTAGTAACTAGCGGGAGGGGTGAGCAGTTCTTC. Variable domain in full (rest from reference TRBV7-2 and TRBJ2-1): GAGVSQSPSNKVTEKGKDVELRCDPISGHTALYWYRQSLGQGLEFLIYFQGNSAPDKSGLPSDRFSAERTGGSVSTLTIQRTQQEDSAVYLCASSLVTSGRGEQFFGPGTRLTVL.